Presented here are 15 T cell receptor beta chains from one specimen sequenced in a study of response to subunit inactivated influenza vaccine (dated by TCRdb to 2016 to 2019). Library method: RT-PCR. Sequenced using an Illumina HiSeq 2500. TCRdb trimmed public reads at Q25 via fastp, called clones via MiXCR and kept in-frame beta chains. Rows are unified per CDR3 protein, each entry keeping the most common DNA and genes. This sample lists approximately 520,000 distinct CDR3 sequences; approximately 16% were detected once. Over 2.5% of the sample is taken by the ten largest. Specimen: CD4+ T cells sorted from PBMCs, collected roughly 24 months after vaccination. Receptor source: a man between 50 and 70 years old who received an inactivated influenza vaccine. Donor details come from another sample of the same person, matched by shared clones.

The gene calls are TRBV7-3 and TRBJ2-1, with TRBD2 matching 7 bases. The V segment lost 4 bases and the J segment 2 bases; nucleotides outside the gene matches: 11. Germline-derived CDR1 and CDR2 are SGHTA and FQGTGA. The CDR3 is made up of 17 amino acids. The CDR3 reads CASSSRPLAETYNEQFF. CDR3 nucleotides: TGTGCCAGCAGCTCCCGCCCCCTAGCGGAAACCTACAATGAGCAGTTCTTC.

This clonotype has just a few counts. The V and J genes are TRBV20-1 and TRBJ1-1; D might be TRBD1 (6 bases). The V end lost 5 bases, the J end lost 9 bases, and 10 bases lay between the germline ends. Germline V gives CDR1 DFQATT, CDR2 SNEGSKA (reference sequence). CDR3 length: 10 amino acids. CDR3 region: CSAGTRQAFF. The CDR3 nucleotides are TGCAGTGCTGGGACACGTCAAGCTTTCTTT.

This clonotype has only a few counts. The chain uses TRBV12-3 or TRBV12-4 and TRBJ2-7; 9 nucleotides line up with TRBD1. Trimming at V came to 3 bases and at J to 4 bases, leaving 7 bases not matched to a gene. This CDR3 has 15 amino acids. The CDR3 bases are TGTGCCAGCAGTTTCCCGGGACAGGGAATTTACGAGCAGTACTTC. Protein product: CASSFPGQGIYEQYF.

This clonotype has more than one count but fewer than ten. V usage is TRBV20-1 and J usage is TRBJ2-4, with a tentative D call TRBD1 (6 bases). Trimming removed 3 bases at V and 4 bases at J, with 10 bases between. The CDR3 loop spans 13 amino acids. Germline V gives CDR1 DFQATT, CDR2 SNEGSKA (reference sequence). CDR3 sequence reads: CSARGAQKNIQYF. The CDR3 nucleotides are TGCAGTGCTAGGGGGGCCCAGAAAAACATTCAGTACTTC.

As for this clonotype: At one boundary the junction diverges from the germline segment, which might be a read error. V gene TRBV20-1 combines with J gene TRBJ2-2, with 9 bases matching TRBD1. The CDR3 contains 13 residues. Germline CDR1 reads DFQATT; CDR2 reads SNEGSKA (reference sequence). CDR3 sequence (DNA): TGCAGTGCAGGGACAGGGAACAACGGGGAGCTGTTTTTT. Residues: CSAGTGNNGELFF.

The chain is built from TRBV18 and TRBJ2-7, with D unresolved. Trimming left V 2 bases short and J 4 bases short, with 15 bases between. Germline V gives CDR1 KGHSH, CDR2 LQKENI. The CDR3 is 15 amino acids. CDR3 in DNA: TGTGCCAGCTCACCAGGTATTGGCGGCTTGTACGAGCAGTACTTC. Its protein is CASSPGIGGLYEQYF.

This clonotype showed up many times. The chain links TRBV20-1 to TRBJ2-7; 7 bases are a match to TRBD1. The CDR3 spans 14 residues. Germline V CDR1 and CDR2: DFQATT, SNEGSKA (reference sequence). The V and J ends lost 2 bases and 4 bases, in that order; junction bases with no gene match: 8. The CDR3 loop is CSARKTGTVYEQYF. The CDR3 DNA reads TGCAGTGCTAGAAAAACCGGGACAGTTTACGAGCAGTACTTC.

The rearrangement uses TRBV5-1 and TRBJ2-1; 11 bases match TRBD1. Germline trimming cut 2 bases from V and 1 base from J; bases unmatched to any gene: 2. The CDR3 has 16 amino acids. Germline assignment: CDR1 SGHRS and CDR2 YFSETQ. The CDR3 loop is CASSFGQGASYNEQFF. CDR3 DNA sequence: TGCGCCAGCAGCTTCGGACAGGGGGCTTCCTACAATGAGCAGTTCTTC.

At least ten counts were recorded for this clonotype. This sequence joins TRBV12-3 or TRBV12-4 and TRBJ2-2; D might be TRBD1 or TRBD2, each matching 5 bases. V was clipped by 3 bases and J by 7 bases, with 12 bases between them. This CDR3 is 14 amino acids long. The CDR3 is CASSFAGRGGELFF. For the CDR3, the DNA is TGTGCCAGCAGTTTTGCAGGGAGAGGCGGGGAGCTGTTTTTT.

The chain employs TRBV29-1 and TRBJ2-2; D is unresolved. V lost 7 bases, J lost 1 base, and 4 bases lay in between. The germline V gene has CDR1 SQVTM and CDR2 ANQGSEA. CDR3 length: 11 residues. The CDR3 bases are TGCAGCGGACGGAACACCGGGGAGCTGTTTTTT. It is translated as CSGRNTGELFF.

The rearrangement links TRBV20-1 to TRBJ2-5; D may be TRBD2 (6 bases). Germline assignment: CDR1 DFQATT and CDR2 SNEGSKA (reference sequence). V lost 5 bases and J lost 2, with 15 bases in between. The CDR3 is made up of 14 amino acids. The CDR3 sequence is CSAPRDWVQETQYF. CDR3 DNA sequence: TGCAGTGCTCCGCGGGACTGGGTTCAAGAGACCCAGTACTTC.

The V gene is TRBV12-3 or TRBV12-4, the J gene TRBJ1-5; perhaps TRBD1 as D (6 bases). Trimming cost V 2 bases and J 3 bases, with 17 bases left between them. The CDR3 is made up of 17 amino acids. In DNA, the CDR3 is TGTGCCAGCAGTTTAAAAGGGGGGGGATCGAACAATCAGCCCCAGCATTTT. This translates into CASSLKGGGSNNQPQHF.

The V gene is TRBV10-3, the J gene TRBJ2-3; 8 nucleotides agree with TRBD2. Germline lookup yields CDR1 ENHRY and CDR2 SYGVKD. The CDR3 is made up of 14 amino acids. With V trimmed by 6 bases and J by 2 bases, 4 bases remained unmatched. In nucleotides, the CDR3 is TGTGCCATCAGCCCACTAGCGGACACAGATACGCAGTATTTT. It yields the protein CAISPLADTDTQYF.

This chain uses TRBV11-1 with TRBJ2-3; no firm D call. V lost 2 bases, J lost 0 bases, and 15 bases lay in between. The CDR3 has 17 amino acids. Germline CDR1 is SGHAT and CDR2 is FQDESV (reference sequence). Here the CDR3 reads CASSLMRRISSTDTQYF. The CDR3 DNA follows: TGTGCCAGCAGCTTAATGCGTAGAATCTCTAGCACAGATACGCAGTATTTT. Full variable domain (outside the CDR3, taken from reference TRBV11-1 and TRBJ2-3): EAEVAQSPRYKITEKSQAVAFWCDPISGHATLYWYRQILGQGPELLVQFQDESVVDDSQLPKDRFSAERLKGVDSTLKIQPAELGDSAMYLCASSLMRRISSTDTQYFGPGTRLTVL.

The CDR3 DNA reads as TGTGCCAGCAGCCAAGATCCAGGCAGTAACACCGGGGAGCTGTTTTTT. Translating gives CASSQDPGSNTGELFF. The chain carries TRBV4-2 and TRBJ2-2; D unclear. The CDR3 has 16 amino acids. The germline V and J ends were trimmed by 0 bases and 2 bases, with 10 bases remaining between them. From germline, CDR1 is LGHNA and CDR2 YNFKEQ.